These T cell receptor beta chains were read from a single sample in a study of T cells in Graves' hyperthyroidism and ophthalmopathy. From the multiplex PCR reads, TCRdb called clonotypes with MiXCR, one entry per CDR3 protein. The table includes a few hundred thousand distinct CDR3 sequences, more than 15% detected once. Source material: blood. The receptors were gathered from a woman in her twenties or thirties with Graves' ophthalmopathy. The CDR3 runs from the conserved cysteine through the conserved F or W. The D gene is left open where the match is weak. Clone size is shown for a subset of rows, as once, few, many or a class of expanded clone.

many	TRBD1	TRBV12-5	TRBJ2-7	CASIDREPDEQYF	TGTGCTAGTATCGACAGGGAACCTGACGAGCAGTACTTC
many	TRBD2	TRBV6-2/TRBV6-3	TRBJ2-3	CASSLGLAGVMTDTQYF	TGTGCCAGCAGCCTGGGACTAGCGGGAGTTATGACAGATACGCAGTATTTT
few	NA	TRBV4-2	TRBJ2-5	CASSQGGPKYF	TGTGCCAGCAGCCAAGGTGGACCTAAGTACTTC
NA	TRBD2	TRBV29-1	TRBJ2-7	CSIASGRAPYEQYF	TGCAGCATCGCTAGCGGGAGAGCCCCCTACGAGCAGTACTTC
few	NA	TRBV7-7	TRBJ2-2	CASSRRLGAFTGELFF	TGTGCTAGCAGCCGCCGACTAGGGGCATTCACCGGGGAGCTGTTTTTT
many	TRBD2	TRBV20-1	TRBJ2-1	CSARGGLAGVNEQFF	TGCAGTGCTAGAGGTGGACTAGCGGGAGTCAATGAGCAGTTCTTC
NA	NA	TRBV20-1	TRBJ2-5	CSARAGSIAQETQYF	TGCAGTGCTAGAGCAGGGAGTATAGCCCAAGAGACCCAGTACTTC
few	TRBD1	TRBV20-1	TRBJ2-1	CSARRTGGFEQFF	TGCAGTGCTAGGCGGACAGGGGGCTTTGAGCAGTTCTTC
NA	NA	TRBV5-1	TRBJ2-3	CASSLNRATDTQYF	TGCGCCAGCAGCTTAAACAGGGCAACAGATACGCAGTATTTT
many	NA	TRBV12-3/TRBV12-4	TRBJ1-6	CASSSSQRNSPLHF	TGTGCCAGCAGTTCGAGCCAGAGAAATTCACCCCTCCACTTT
once	TRBD1	TRBV19	TRBJ1-5	CASTGGFGQPQHF	TGTGCCAGTACAGGGGGCTTCGGTCAGCCCCAGCATTTT
NA	NA	TRBV28	TRBJ1-2	CASRENGYTF	TGTGCCAGCAGGGAGAATGGCTACACCTTC
few	TRBD1	TRBV7-3	TRBJ2-1	CASSFGRDRGHEQFF	TGTGCCAGCAGCTTTGGTCGGGACAGGGGGCATGAGCAGTTCTTC
few	NA	TRBV6-1	TRBJ2-5	CASSEAPALGETQYF	TGTGCCAGCAGTGAAGCACCGGCGCTGGGAGAGACCCAGTACTTC
many	NA	TRBV5-1	TRBJ1-1	CASSLGEAEAFF	TGCGCCAGCAGCTTGGGAGAGGCTGAAGCTTTCTTT
NA	NA	TRBV9	TRBJ2-5	CASSARLGTKETQYF	TGTGCCAGCAGCGCCCGACTAGGGACGAAAGAGACCCAGTACTTC